Listed below are T cell receptor beta chains from one sample, sequenced in a study of T cells in Graves' hyperthyroidism and ophthalmopathy. Each CDR3 protein gets one entry after TCRdb re-called the multiplex PCR reads with MiXCR. This sample has nearly 750,000 distinct CDR3 sequences, with over 35% found just once. Sequencing was done on a sample of blood. Receptors were obtained from a woman between 40 and 50 years old with Graves' hyperthyroidism. Both conserved end residues are part of each CDR3. The order of the fields is CDR3 protein, CDR3 DNA, clone size, V gene, J gene, D gene. D genes are given only for firm matches. Only some rows state a clone size, as once, few, many or a class for expanded clones.

CDR3aa: CASGGGVLNSPLHF; CDR3nt: TGTGCCAGCGGGGGGGGGGTCCTGAATTCACCCCTCCACTTT; abundance: few; v_gene: TRBV7-8; j_gene: TRBJ1-6; d_gene: -
CDR3aa: CAISERDFTDTQYF; CDR3nt: TGTGCCATCAGTGAGAGGGATTTCACAGATACGCAGTATTTT; abundance: -; v_gene: TRBV10-3; j_gene: TRBJ2-3; d_gene: -
CDR3aa: CASRPLAGGPYEQYF; CDR3nt: TGTGCCAGCAGGCCTCTAGCGGGGGGGCCCTACGAGCAGTACTTC; abundance: once; v_gene: TRBV7-2; j_gene: TRBJ2-7; d_gene: TRBD2
CDR3aa: CASLSPTLTEAFF; CDR3nt: TGTGCCAGCCTCAGCCCAACTCTTACTGAAGCTTTCTTT; abundance: many; v_gene: TRBV7-9; j_gene: TRBJ1-1; d_gene: -
CDR3aa: CASSFPRDRGYEQYF; CDR3nt: TGTGCCAGCAGCTTCCCCCGGGACAGGGGTTACGAGCAGTACTTC; abundance: many; v_gene: TRBV7-9; j_gene: TRBJ2-7; d_gene: TRBD1
CDR3aa: CASSFSGRVFEQYF; CDR3nt: TGTGCCAGCAGCTTTAGCGGCAGGGTATTCGAGCAGTACTTC; abundance: -; v_gene: TRBV7-8; j_gene: TRBJ2-7; d_gene: -
CDR3aa: CASSLGGGTYEQYF; CDR3nt: TGTGCCAGCAGCTTGGGGGGGGGAACCTACGAGCAGTACTTC; abundance: few; v_gene: TRBV11-2; j_gene: TRBJ2-7; d_gene: TRBD2
CDR3aa: CASSIHGTGGDQPQHF; CDR3nt: TGTGCCAGCAGCATTCACGGGACAGGGGGCGATCAGCCCCAGCATTTT; abundance: -; v_gene: TRBV2; j_gene: TRBJ1-5; d_gene: TRBD1
CDR3aa: CASSQTGTWGETQYF; CDR3nt: TGTGCCAGCAGCCAAACCGGGACGTGGGGAGAGACCCAGTACTTC; abundance: few; v_gene: TRBV3-1; j_gene: TRBJ2-5; d_gene: -
CDR3aa: CASSAGGTYEQYF; CDR3nt: TGTGCCAGCAGTGCAGGGGGTACCTACGAGCAGTACTTC; abundance: few; v_gene: TRBV19; j_gene: TRBJ2-7; d_gene: TRBD1
CDR3aa: CASSRKGSGNTIYF; CDR3nt: TGTGCCAGCAGCCGTAAAGGCTCTGGAAACACCATATATTTT; abundance: many; v_gene: TRBV7-9; j_gene: TRBJ1-3; d_gene: -
CDR3aa: CASSLAGGGQSYGYTF; CDR3nt: TGCGCCAGCAGCTTGGCCGGGGGCGGACAGTCGTATGGCTACACCTTC; abundance: few; v_gene: TRBV5-1; j_gene: TRBJ1-2; d_gene: -
CDR3aa: CASSQEGTGPEAFF; CDR3nt: TGCGCCAGCAGCCAAGAAGGGACCGGACCTGAAGCTTTCTTT; abundance: few; v_gene: TRBV4-3; j_gene: TRBJ1-1; d_gene: -
CDR3aa: CASSYSFGQDEKLFF; CDR3nt: TGTGCCAGCAGTTACAGTTTTGGACAAGACGAAAAACTGTTTTTT; abundance: -; v_gene: TRBV6-5; j_gene: TRBJ1-4; d_gene: -
CDR3aa: CASSRLTGEAFF; CDR3nt: TGTGCCAGTAGTAGACTGACCGGAGAAGCTTTCTTT; abundance: -; v_gene: TRBV19; j_gene: TRBJ1-1; d_gene: -
CDR3aa: CSARFPGQGDGNTF; CDR3nt: TGCAGTGCTAGATTTCCGGGACAGGGAGATGGAAACACCTTC; abundance: -; v_gene: TRBV20-1; j_gene: TRBJ1-2; d_gene: TRBD1
CDR3aa: CASSPRDNTEAFF; CDR3nt: TGTGCCAGTTCCCCGCGGGATAACACTGAAGCTTTCTTT; abundance: many; v_gene: TRBV19; j_gene: TRBJ1-1; d_gene: -
CDR3aa: CATSENSPLHF; CDR3nt: TGTGCCACCAGTGAGAATTCACCCCTCCACTTT; abundance: -; v_gene: TRBV24-1; j_gene: TRBJ1-6; d_gene: -
CDR3aa: CASSPRGWTPPRTEAFF; CDR3nt: TGTGCCAGCAGTCCCCGGGGATGGACACCCCCCAGGACTGAAGCTTTCTTT; abundance: -; v_gene: TRBV7-2; j_gene: TRBJ1-1; d_gene: -
CDR3aa: CSVEEKTEAFF; CDR3nt: TGCAGCGTTGAGGAGAAAACTGAAGCTTTCTTT; abundance: few; v_gene: TRBV29-1; j_gene: TRBJ1-1; d_gene: -
CDR3aa: CAISYQGQVGYTF; CDR3nt: TGTGCCATCAGTTACCAAGGGCAGGTTGGCTACACCTTC; abundance: -; v_gene: TRBV6-5; j_gene: TRBJ1-2; d_gene: -
CDR3aa: CASSYRGLMNTEAFF; CDR3nt: TGTGCCAGCAGTTACAGGGGCCTCATGAACACTGAAGCTTTCTTT; abundance: many; v_gene: TRBV2; j_gene: TRBJ1-1; d_gene: TRBD1
CDR3aa: CSAEDSGTDNEQFF; CDR3nt: TGCAGTGCGGAGGATTCGGGGACAGACAATGAGCAGTTCTTC; abundance: once; v_gene: TRBV20-1; j_gene: TRBJ2-1; d_gene: TRBD1
CDR3aa: CASSWDRAPSNEQFF; CDR3nt: TGTGCCAGCAGCTGGGACAGGGCGCCCTCAAATGAGCAGTTCTTC; abundance: -; v_gene: TRBV6-1; j_gene: TRBJ2-1; d_gene: TRBD1
CDR3aa: CASSLSRRSHYEQYF; CDR3nt: TGTGCCAGCAGCCTTTCCCGGAGGAGCCACTACGAGCAGTACTTC; abundance: -; v_gene: TRBV12-3/TRBV12-4; j_gene: TRBJ2-7; d_gene: -
CDR3aa: CSVEGEWRRPGEAFF; CDR3nt: TGCAGCGTTGAAGGAGAATGGAGGAGGCCAGGTGAAGCTTTCTTT; abundance: -; v_gene: TRBV29-1; j_gene: TRBJ1-1; d_gene: -
CDR3aa: CASSYFRDGNSPLHF; CDR3nt: TGTGCCAGCAGTTACTTTCGTGACGGTAATTCACCCCTCCACTTT; abundance: many; v_gene: TRBV6-2/TRBV6-3; j_gene: TRBJ1-6; d_gene: -
CDR3aa: CASSLVSGYEQYF; CDR3nt: TGTGCCAGCAGCTTAGTTTCAGGTTACGAGCAGTACTTC; abundance: many; v_gene: TRBV7-2; j_gene: TRBJ2-7; d_gene: -
CDR3aa: CASSSPGTIPYEQYF; CDR3nt: TGTGCCAGCAGCTCCCCCGGGACAATCCCCTACGAGCAGTACTTC; abundance: -; v_gene: TRBV12-3/TRBV12-4; j_gene: TRBJ2-7; d_gene: -
CDR3aa: CASSPRQVNEKLFF; CDR3nt: TGTGCCAGCAGTCCTAGACAGGTGAATGAAAAACTGTTTTTT; abundance: -; v_gene: TRBV12-3/TRBV12-4; j_gene: TRBJ1-4; d_gene: -
CDR3aa: CAGSLSGNTIYF; CDR3nt: TGTGCCGGCAGCTTAAGCGGAAACACCATATATTTT; abundance: -; v_gene: TRBV5-6; j_gene: TRBJ1-3; d_gene: -